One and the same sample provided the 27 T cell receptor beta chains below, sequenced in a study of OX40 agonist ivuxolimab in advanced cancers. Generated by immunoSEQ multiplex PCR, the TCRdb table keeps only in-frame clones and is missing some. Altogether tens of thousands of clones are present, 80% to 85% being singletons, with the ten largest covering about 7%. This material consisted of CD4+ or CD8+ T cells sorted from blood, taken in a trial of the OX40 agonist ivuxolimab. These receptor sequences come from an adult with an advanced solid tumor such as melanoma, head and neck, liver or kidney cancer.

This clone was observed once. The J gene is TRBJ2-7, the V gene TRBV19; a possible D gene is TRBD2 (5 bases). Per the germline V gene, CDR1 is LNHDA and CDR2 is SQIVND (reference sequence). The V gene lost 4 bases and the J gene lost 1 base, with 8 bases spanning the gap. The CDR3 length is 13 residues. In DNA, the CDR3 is TGTGCCAGTAGTACAGGACTTTCCTACGAGCAGTACTTC. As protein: CASSTGLSYEQYF.

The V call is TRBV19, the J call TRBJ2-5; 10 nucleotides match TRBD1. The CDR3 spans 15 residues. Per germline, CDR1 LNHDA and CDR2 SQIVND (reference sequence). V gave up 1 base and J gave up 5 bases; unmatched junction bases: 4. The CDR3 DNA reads TGTGCCAGTAGTATAGGGACAGGGGGGACCGAGACCCAGTACTTC. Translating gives CASSIGTGGTETQYF.

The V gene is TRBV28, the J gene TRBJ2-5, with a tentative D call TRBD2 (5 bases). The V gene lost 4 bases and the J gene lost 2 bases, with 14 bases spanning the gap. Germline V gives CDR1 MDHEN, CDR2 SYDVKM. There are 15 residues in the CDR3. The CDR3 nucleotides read TGTGCCAGCAGTTCGTTTGGGTGGACTCAAGAGACCCAGTACTTC. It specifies CASSSFGWTQETQYF.

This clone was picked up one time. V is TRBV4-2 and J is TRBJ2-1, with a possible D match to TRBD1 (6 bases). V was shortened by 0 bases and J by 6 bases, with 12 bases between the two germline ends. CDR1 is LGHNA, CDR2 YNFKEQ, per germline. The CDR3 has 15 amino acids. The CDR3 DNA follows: TGTGCCAGCAGCCAAGAGCCAGGGGCCTTCAATGAGCAGTTCTTC. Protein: CASSQEPGAFNEQFF.

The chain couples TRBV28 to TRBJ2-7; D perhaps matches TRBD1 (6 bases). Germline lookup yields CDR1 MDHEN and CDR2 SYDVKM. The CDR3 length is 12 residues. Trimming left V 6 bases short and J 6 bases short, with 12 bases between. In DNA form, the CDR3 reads TGTGCCAGCAGCCAGACAGGCCTCGAGCAGTACGTC. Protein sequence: CASSQTGLEQYV.

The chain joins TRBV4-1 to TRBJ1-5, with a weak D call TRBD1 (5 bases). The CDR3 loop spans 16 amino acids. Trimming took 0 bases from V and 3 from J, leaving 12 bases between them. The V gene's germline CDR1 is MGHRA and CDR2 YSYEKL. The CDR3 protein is CASSQDPGSHNQPQHF. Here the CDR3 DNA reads TGCGCCAGCAGCCAAGATCCAGGGTCTCACAATCAGCCCCAGCATTTT.

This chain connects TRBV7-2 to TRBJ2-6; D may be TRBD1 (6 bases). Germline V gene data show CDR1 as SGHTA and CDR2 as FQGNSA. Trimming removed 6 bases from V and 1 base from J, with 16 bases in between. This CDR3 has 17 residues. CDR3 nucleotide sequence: TGTGCCAGCAGGGCGGTTGGGGGCGGATCTGGGGCCAACGTCCTGACTTTC. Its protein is CASRAVGGGSGANVLTF.

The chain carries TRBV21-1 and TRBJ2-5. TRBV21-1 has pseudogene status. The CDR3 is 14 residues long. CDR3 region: CASSRTPLRETQYF. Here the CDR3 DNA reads TGTGCCAGCAGCAGGACCCCACTGCGGGAGACCCAGTACTTC.

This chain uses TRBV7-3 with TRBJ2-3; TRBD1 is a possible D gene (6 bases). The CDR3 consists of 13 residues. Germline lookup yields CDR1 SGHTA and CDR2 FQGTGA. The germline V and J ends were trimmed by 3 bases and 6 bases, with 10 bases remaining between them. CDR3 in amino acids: CASSFQGWDTQYF. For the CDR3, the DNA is TGTGCCAGCAGCTTCCAGGGGTGGGATACGCAGTATTTT. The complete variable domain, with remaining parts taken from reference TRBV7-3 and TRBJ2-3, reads GAGVSQTPSNKVTEKGKYVELRCDPISGHTALYWYRQSLGQGPEFLIYFQGTGAADDSGLPNDRFFAVRPEGSVSTLKIQRTERGDSAVYLCASSFQGWDTQYFGPGTRLTVL.

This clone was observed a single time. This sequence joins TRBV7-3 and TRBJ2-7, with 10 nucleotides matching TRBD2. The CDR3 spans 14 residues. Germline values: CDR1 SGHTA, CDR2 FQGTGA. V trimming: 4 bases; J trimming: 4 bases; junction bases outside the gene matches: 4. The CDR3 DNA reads TGTGCCAGCAGCTACCGGACTAGCGGTTACGAGCAGTACTTC. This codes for CASSYRTSGYEQYF.

CDR3 sequence reads: CAISHSNQPQHF. In nucleotides, the CDR3 is TGTGCCATCAGTCACAGCAATCAGCCCCAGCATTTT. This chain links TRBV10-3 with TRBJ1-5, with no clear D. This CDR3 spans 12 amino acids. The V gene's germline CDR1 is ENHRY and CDR2 SYGVKD. The germline V and J ends were trimmed by 5 bases and 1 base, with 3 bases remaining between them.

The CDR3 loop reads CSVEWTGGSYEQYF. The DNA for the CDR3 is TGCAGCGTTGAGTGGACAGGGGGTTCCTACGAGCAGTACTTC. The chain is built from TRBV29-1 and TRBJ2-7; TRBD1 matches 10 bases. The ends lost 3 bases at V and 1 base at J; junction bases unmatched: 3. Per germline, CDR1 SQVTM and CDR2 ANQGSEA. CDR3 length: 14 amino acids.

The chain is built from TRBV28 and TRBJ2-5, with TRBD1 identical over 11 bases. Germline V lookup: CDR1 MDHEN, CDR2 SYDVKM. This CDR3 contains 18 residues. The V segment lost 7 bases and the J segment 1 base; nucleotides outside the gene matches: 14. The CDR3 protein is CASTSPGGQGGAQETQYF. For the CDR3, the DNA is TGTGCCAGCACCTCCCCGGGGGGACAGGGGGGCGCCCAAGAGACCCAGTACTTC.

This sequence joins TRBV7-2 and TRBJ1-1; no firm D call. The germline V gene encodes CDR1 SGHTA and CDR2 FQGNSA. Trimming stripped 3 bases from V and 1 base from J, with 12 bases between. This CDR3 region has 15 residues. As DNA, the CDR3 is TGTGCCAGCAGCTTTACCCTCACCTCGAACACTGAAGCTTTCTTT. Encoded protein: CASSFTLTSNTEAFF.

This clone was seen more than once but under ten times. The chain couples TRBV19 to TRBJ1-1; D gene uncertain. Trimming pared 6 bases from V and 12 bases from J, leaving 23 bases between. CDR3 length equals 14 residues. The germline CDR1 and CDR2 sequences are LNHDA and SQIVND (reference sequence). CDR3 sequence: CASRTPGQDLRTFF. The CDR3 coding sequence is TGTGCCAGTAGGACCCCAGGTCAGGACTTGCGCACTTTCTTT.

The CDR3 DNA reads as TGTGCCAGCAGCGAGGGGGACAGGCACACCGGGGAGCTGTTTTTT. Translation gives CASSEGDRHTGELFF. The chain recombines TRBV9 with TRBJ2-2; 8 bases are shared with TRBD1. The J segment lost 3 bases and the V segment lost 3 bases, leaving 4 bases of the junction unmatched. CDR3 length: 15 amino acids. The germline V gene has CDR1 SGDLS and CDR2 YYNGEE.

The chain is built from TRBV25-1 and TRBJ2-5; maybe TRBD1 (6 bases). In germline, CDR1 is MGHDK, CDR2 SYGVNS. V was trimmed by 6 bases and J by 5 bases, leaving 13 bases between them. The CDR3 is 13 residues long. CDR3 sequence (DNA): TGTGCCAGCAGCAACAGGGTGGAGGAGACCCAGTACTTC. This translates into CASSNRVEETQYF.

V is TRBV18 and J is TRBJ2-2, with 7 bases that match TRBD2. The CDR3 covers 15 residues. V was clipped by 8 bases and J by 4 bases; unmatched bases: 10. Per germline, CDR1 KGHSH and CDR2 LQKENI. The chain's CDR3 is CASAVGAGVTGELFF. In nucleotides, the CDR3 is TGTGCCAGCGCTGTAGGGGCGGGAGTCACCGGGGAGCTGTTTTTT. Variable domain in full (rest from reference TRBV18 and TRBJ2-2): NAGVMQNPRHLVRRRGQEARLRCSPMKGHSHVYWYRQLPEEGLKFMVYLQKENIIDESGMPKERFSAEFPKEGPSILRIQQVVRGDSAAYFCASAVGAGVTGELFFGEGSRLTVL.

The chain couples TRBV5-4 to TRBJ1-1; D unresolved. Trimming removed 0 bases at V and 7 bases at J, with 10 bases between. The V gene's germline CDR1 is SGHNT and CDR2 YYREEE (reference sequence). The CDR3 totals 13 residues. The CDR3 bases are TGTGCCAGCAGCTTGGACCTATACGATGAAGCTTTCTTT. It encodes CASSLDLYDEAFF.

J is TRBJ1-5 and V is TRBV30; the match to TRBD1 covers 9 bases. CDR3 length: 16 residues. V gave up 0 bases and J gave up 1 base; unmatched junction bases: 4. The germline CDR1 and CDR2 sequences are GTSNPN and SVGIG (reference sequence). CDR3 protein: CAWSVRGQGSNQPQHF. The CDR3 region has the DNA TGTGCCTGGAGTGTACGAGGACAGGGGAGCAATCAGCCCCAGCATTTT.

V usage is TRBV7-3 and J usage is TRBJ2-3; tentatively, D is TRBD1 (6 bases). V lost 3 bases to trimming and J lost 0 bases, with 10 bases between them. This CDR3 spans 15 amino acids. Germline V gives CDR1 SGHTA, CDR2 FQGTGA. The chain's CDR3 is CASSFTGSSTDTQYF. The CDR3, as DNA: TGTGCCAGCAGCTTTACAGGGTCTAGCACAGATACGCAGTATTTT.

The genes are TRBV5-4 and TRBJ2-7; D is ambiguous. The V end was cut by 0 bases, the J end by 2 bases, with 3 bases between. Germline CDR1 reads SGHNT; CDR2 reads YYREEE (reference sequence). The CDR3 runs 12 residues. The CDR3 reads CASSLGTYEQYF. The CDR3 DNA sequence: TGTGCCAGCAGCTTGGGGACCTACGAGCAGTACTTC.

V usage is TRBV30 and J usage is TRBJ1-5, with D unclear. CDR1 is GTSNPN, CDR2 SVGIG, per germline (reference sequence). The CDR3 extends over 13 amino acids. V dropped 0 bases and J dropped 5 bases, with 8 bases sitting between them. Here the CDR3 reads CAWSVGGYQPQHF. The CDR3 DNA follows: TGTGCCTGGAGTGTAGGAGGATATCAGCCCCAGCATTTT. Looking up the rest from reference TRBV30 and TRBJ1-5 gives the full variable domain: SQTIHQWPATLVQPVGSPLSLECTVEGTSNPNLYWYRQAAGRGLQLLFYSVGIGQISSEVPQNLSASRPQDRQFILSSKKLLLSDSGFYLCAWSVGGYQPQHFGDGTRLSIL.

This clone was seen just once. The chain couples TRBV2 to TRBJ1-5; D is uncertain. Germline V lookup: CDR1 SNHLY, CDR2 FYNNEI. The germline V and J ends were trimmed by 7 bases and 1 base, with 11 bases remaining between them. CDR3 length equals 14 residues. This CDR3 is CASKVGLSNQPQHF. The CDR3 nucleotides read TGTGCCAGCAAGGTAGGATTGAGCAATCAGCCCCAGCATTTT.

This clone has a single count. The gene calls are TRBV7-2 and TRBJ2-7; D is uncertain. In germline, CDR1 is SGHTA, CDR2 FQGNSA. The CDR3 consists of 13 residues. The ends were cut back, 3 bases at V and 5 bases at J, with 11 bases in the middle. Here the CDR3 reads CASSFESRDEQYF. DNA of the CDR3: TGTGCCAGCAGCTTCGAGAGCCGGGACGAGCAGTACTTC. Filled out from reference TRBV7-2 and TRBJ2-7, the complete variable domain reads GAGVSQSPSNKVTEKGKDVELRCDPISGHTALYWYRQSLGQGLEFLIYFQGNSAPDKSGLPSDRFSAERTGGSVSTLTIQRTQQEDSAVYLCASSFESRDEQYFGPGTRLTVT.

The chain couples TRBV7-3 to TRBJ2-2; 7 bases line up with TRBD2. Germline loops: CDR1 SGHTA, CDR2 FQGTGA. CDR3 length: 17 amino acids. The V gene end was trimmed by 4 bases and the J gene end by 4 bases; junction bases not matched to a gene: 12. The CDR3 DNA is TGTGCCAGCAGCTCCGCCGGGGGGACCGAGGGCACCGGGGAGCTGTTTTTT. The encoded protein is CASSSAGGTEGTGELFF.

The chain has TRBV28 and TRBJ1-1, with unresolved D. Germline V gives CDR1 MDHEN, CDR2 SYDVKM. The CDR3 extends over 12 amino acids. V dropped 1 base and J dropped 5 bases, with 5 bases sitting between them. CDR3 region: CASSLSQTEAFF. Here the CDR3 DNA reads TGTGCCAGCAGTTTATCACAGACTGAAGCTTTCTTT.